This T cell receptor beta chain was documented in a study of blood T cell repertoires in COVID-19. In the study overall: Whether acute or convalescent, the COVID-19 samples came from the United States, Italy and Spain. In each case, the material was cDNA or gDNA derived from T cells, B-cell-depleted T cells, or PBMCs.

Germline V CDR1 and CDR2: MNHEY, SVGEGT. This CDR3 is built from 12 residues. V lost 5 bases and J 6 bases, leaving 10 bases between the germline ends. Under the authors' procedure: Nucleated cell number was recorded as an estimate derived from reference gene primer amplification. This table comes from immunoSEQ multiplex PCR, and its TCRdb copy is limited to in-frame clones, with some not included. The V and J calls and the clone size are those of that table, but D and trimming were determined from the DNA. In the table there are a few hundred thousand clones, 75% to 90% of which are singletons. The sample taken for sequencing was peripheral blood. J is TRBJ1-1 and V is TRBV6-2 or TRBV6-3; perhaps TRBD1 as D (5 bases). This TCR derives from a man aged 25-40 years with active or convalescent COVID-19. Here the CDR3 DNA reads TGTGCCAGCAGTCAGGGTTGGGCTGAAGCTTTCTTT. Translating gives CASSQGWAEAFF.